These T cell receptor beta chains were read from a single sample in a study of graft-versus-host responses after intestinal transplantation. These TCRs are of unknown antigen specificity. The assay was immunoSEQ multiplex PCR, and TCRdb's table has in-frame clones only and misses some. Of more than 90,000 clones in the sample, more than 80% were seen once. The sample consisted of unstimulated CD4+ T cells sorted from spleen or lymph node cells, taken before transplant. The receptors here all came from a human donor who was the organ donor for an intestinal transplant. The CDR3 runs from the conserved cysteine through the conserved F or W. The order of the fields is clone size, J gene, CDR3 length, D gene, V gene, CDR3 protein, CDR3 DNA. A D gene is named only where the DNA matches it firmly. Only part of the rows carry a size: once, few, many, or a class if the clone is expanded.

abundance: once; j_gene: TRBJ2-2; len: 15; d_gene: -; v_gene: TRBV5-1; CDR3aa: CASSLLGGYTGELFF; CDR3nt: TGCGCCAGCAGCTTGCTGGGCGGGTACACCGGGGAGCTGTTTTTT
abundance: -; j_gene: TRBJ1-2; len: 14; d_gene: TRBD1; v_gene: TRBV7-8; CDR3aa: CASSPQGANYGYTF; CDR3nt: TGTGCCAGCAGCCCGCAGGGGGCTAACTATGGCTACACCTTC
abundance: once; j_gene: TRBJ2-3; len: 16; d_gene: TRBD2; v_gene: TRBV5-1; CDR3aa: CASSLVAGGGTDTQYF; CDR3nt: TGCGCCAGCAGCTTGGTTGCGGGAGGCGGCACAGATACGCAGTATTTT
abundance: -; j_gene: TRBJ2-4; len: 14; d_gene: -; v_gene: TRBV7-2; CDR3aa: CASSLAGERNIQYF; CDR3nt: TGTGCCAGCAGCTTAGCGGGGGAGAGAAACATTCAGTACTTC
abundance: -; j_gene: TRBJ2-2; len: 14; d_gene: -; v_gene: TRBV5-1; CDR3aa: CASSSAAGAGELFF; CDR3nt: TGCGCCAGCAGTTCGGCAGCCGGGGCCGGGGAGCTGTTTTTT
abundance: -; j_gene: TRBJ2-3; len: 14; d_gene: -; v_gene: TRBV6-5; CDR3aa: CASRRAVGADTQYF; CDR3nt: TGTGCCAGCAGGCGAGCCGTAGGGGCAGATACGCAGTATTTT
abundance: -; j_gene: TRBJ1-5; len: 15; d_gene: -; v_gene: TRBV30; CDR3aa: CAWSVRVRGGQPQHF; CDR3nt: TGTGCCTGGAGTGTTAGGGTCAGGGGAGGACAGCCCCAGCATTTT
abundance: -; j_gene: TRBJ2-7; len: 13; d_gene: TRBD2; v_gene: TRBV6-4; CDR3aa: CASSALAGGEQYF; CDR3nt: TGTGCCAGCAGTGCGCTAGCGGGAGGCGAGCAGTACTTC
abundance: -; j_gene: TRBJ2-1; len: 13; d_gene: TRBD2; v_gene: TRBV6-5; CDR3aa: CASSGGRDNEQFF; CDR3nt: TGTGCCAGCAGTGGAGGGAGGGACAATGAGCAGTTCTTC
abundance: -; j_gene: TRBJ1-3; len: 15; d_gene: -; v_gene: TRBV18; CDR3aa: CASSPRAGGGNTIYF; CDR3nt: TGTGCCAGCTCACCCCGGGCAGGTGGAGGAAACACCATATATTTT
abundance: -; j_gene: TRBJ2-1; len: 11; d_gene: -; v_gene: TRBV6-5; CDR3aa: CASSDLREQFF; CDR3nt: TGTGCCAGCAGTGATCTGCGGGAGCAGTTCTTC
abundance: -; j_gene: TRBJ2-3; len: 13; d_gene: -; v_gene: TRBV6-1; CDR3aa: CASRRPETDTQYF; CDR3nt: TGTGCCAGCAGGCGGCCGGAGACAGATACGCAGTATTTT
abundance: -; j_gene: TRBJ2-2; len: 16; d_gene: TRBD2; v_gene: TRBV27; CDR3aa: CASIMAGARDTGELFF; CDR3nt: TGTGCCAGCATAATGGCGGGAGCTAGGGACACCGGGGAGCTGTTTTTT
abundance: once; j_gene: TRBJ2-7; len: 15; d_gene: -; v_gene: TRBV15; CDR3aa: CATSRGGGGSYEQYF; CDR3nt: TGTGCCACCAGCAGAGGTGGGGGCGGCTCCTACGAGCAGTACTTC
abundance: -; j_gene: TRBJ2-3; len: 14; d_gene: -; v_gene: TRBV29-1; CDR3aa: CSVPYPWSTDTQYF; CDR3nt: TGCAGCGTCCCTTACCCCTGGAGCACAGATACGCAGTATTTT
abundance: -; j_gene: TRBJ1-2; len: 15; d_gene: -; v_gene: TRBV6-1; CDR3aa: CASSGRGLGSEGYTF; CDR3nt: TGTGCCAGCAGTGGACGGGGCTTGGGTTCGGAGGGCTACACCTTC
abundance: -; j_gene: TRBJ1-4; len: 13; d_gene: TRBD1; v_gene: TRBV30; CDR3aa: CAWIDRGNEKLFF; CDR3nt: TGTGCCTGGATTGACAGGGGCAATGAAAAACTGTTTTTT
abundance: -; j_gene: TRBJ2-7; len: 11; d_gene: -; v_gene: TRBV2; CDR3aa: CASSSSYEQYF; CDR3nt: TGTGCCAGCAGTTCCTCCTACGAGCAGTACTTC
abundance: -; j_gene: TRBJ1-3; len: 16; d_gene: -; v_gene: TRBV28; CDR3aa: CASSLGGAASGNTIYF; CDR3nt: TGTGCCAGCAGTTTAGGAGGGGCTGCCTCTGGAAACACCATATATTTT
abundance: -; j_gene: TRBJ2-1; len: 15; d_gene: -; v_gene: TRBV19; CDR3aa: CASSKREASYNEQFF; CDR3nt: TGTGCCAGTAGTAAGAGGGAGGCCTCCTACAATGAGCAGTTCTTC
abundance: once; j_gene: TRBJ2-4; len: 14; d_gene: -; v_gene: TRBV7-9; CDR3aa: CASSLAGAKNIQYF; CDR3nt: TGTGCCAGCAGCTTGGCGGGAGCCAAAAACATTCAGTACTTC
abundance: -; j_gene: TRBJ2-7; len: 13; d_gene: -; v_gene: TRBV5-6; CDR3aa: CASSLERGYEQYF; CDR3nt: TGTGCCAGCAGCTTGGAACGGGGCTACGAGCAGTACTTC
abundance: -; j_gene: TRBJ2-2; len: 15; d_gene: -; v_gene: TRBV6-6; CDR3aa: CASTWMGGNTGELFF; CDR3nt: TGTGCCAGCACCTGGATGGGGGGGAACACCGGGGAGCTGTTTTTT
abundance: once; j_gene: TRBJ2-1; len: 14; d_gene: -; v_gene: TRBV10-3; CDR3aa: CAISEYREGNEQFF; CDR3nt: TGTGCCATCAGTGAATACAGGGAGGGCAATGAGCAGTTCTTC
abundance: -; j_gene: TRBJ1-2; len: 13; d_gene: -; v_gene: TRBV19; CDR3aa: CASSFRPEYGYTF; CDR3nt: TGTGCCAGTAGTTTTCGTCCCGAATATGGCTACACCTTC
abundance: -; j_gene: TRBJ2-7; len: 13; d_gene: TRBD1; v_gene: TRBV6-5; CDR3aa: CASSRDRTYEQYF; CDR3nt: TGTGCCAGCAGTAGGGACAGGACCTACGAGCAGTACTTC
abundance: -; j_gene: TRBJ2-7; len: 11; d_gene: -; v_gene: TRBV7-9; CDR3aa: CASSSYYEQYF; CDR3nt: TGTGCCAGCAGCTCGTACTACGAGCAGTACTTC
abundance: -; j_gene: TRBJ1-2; len: 14; d_gene: -; v_gene: TRBV25-1; CDR3aa: CASSASDWNYGYTF; CDR3nt: TGTGCCAGCAGTGCCTCTGACTGGAACTATGGCTACACCTTC
abundance: -; j_gene: TRBJ2-7; len: 14; d_gene: TRBD2; v_gene: TRBV6-5; CDR3aa: CASRIGTRAYEQYF; CDR3nt: TGTGCCAGCAGGATCGGGACTAGGGCCTACGAGCAGTACTTC
abundance: -; j_gene: TRBJ2-1; len: 15; d_gene: TRBD1; v_gene: TRBV5-4; CDR3aa: CASSAGTGSYNEQFF; CDR3nt: TGTGCCAGCAGCGCCGGGACAGGGTCCTACAATGAGCAGTTCTTC
abundance: few; j_gene: TRBJ2-7; len: 15; d_gene: -; v_gene: TRBV6-6; CDR3aa: CASSYFGPSSYEQYF; CDR3nt: TGTGCCAGCAGTTACTTCGGTCCCTCCTCCTACGAGCAGTACTTC
abundance: -; j_gene: TRBJ2-3; len: 15; d_gene: -; v_gene: TRBV9; CDR3aa: CASSRTATSTDTQYF; CDR3nt: TGTGCCAGCAGCAGGACAGCGACTAGCACAGATACGCAGTATTTT